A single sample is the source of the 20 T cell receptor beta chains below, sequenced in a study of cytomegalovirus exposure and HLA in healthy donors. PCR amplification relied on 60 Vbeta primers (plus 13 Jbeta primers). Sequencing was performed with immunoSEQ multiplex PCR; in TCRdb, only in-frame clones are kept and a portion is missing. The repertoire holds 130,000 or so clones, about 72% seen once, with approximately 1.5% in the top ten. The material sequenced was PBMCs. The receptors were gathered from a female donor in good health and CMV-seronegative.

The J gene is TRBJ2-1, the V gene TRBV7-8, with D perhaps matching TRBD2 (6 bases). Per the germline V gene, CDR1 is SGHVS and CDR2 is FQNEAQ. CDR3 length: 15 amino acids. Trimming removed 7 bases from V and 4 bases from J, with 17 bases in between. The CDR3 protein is CASTQTLADYNEQFF. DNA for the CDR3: TGTGCCAGCACCCAGACGTTAGCGGATTACAATGAGCAGTTCTTC.

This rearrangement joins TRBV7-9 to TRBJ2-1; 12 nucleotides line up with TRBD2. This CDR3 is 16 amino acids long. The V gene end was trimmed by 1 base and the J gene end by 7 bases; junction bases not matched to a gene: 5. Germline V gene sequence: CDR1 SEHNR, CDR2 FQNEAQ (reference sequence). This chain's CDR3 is CASSLGLAGEGNEQFF. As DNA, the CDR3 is TGTGCCAGCAGCTTAGGACTAGCGGGAGAGGGAAATGAGCAGTTCTTC. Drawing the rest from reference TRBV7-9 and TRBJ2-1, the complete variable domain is DTGVSQNPRHKITKRGQNVTFRCDPISEHNRLYWYRQTLGQGPEFLTYFQNEAQLEKSRLLSDRFSAERPKGSFSTLEIQRTEQGDSAMYLCASSLGLAGEGNEQFFGPGTRLTVL.

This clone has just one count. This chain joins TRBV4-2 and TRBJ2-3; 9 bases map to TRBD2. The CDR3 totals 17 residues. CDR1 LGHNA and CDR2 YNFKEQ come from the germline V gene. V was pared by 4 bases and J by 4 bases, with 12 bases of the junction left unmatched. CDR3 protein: CASSPAISGGGADTQYF. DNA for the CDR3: TGTGCCAGCAGCCCTGCCATTAGCGGGGGCGGGGCAGATACGCAGTATTTT.

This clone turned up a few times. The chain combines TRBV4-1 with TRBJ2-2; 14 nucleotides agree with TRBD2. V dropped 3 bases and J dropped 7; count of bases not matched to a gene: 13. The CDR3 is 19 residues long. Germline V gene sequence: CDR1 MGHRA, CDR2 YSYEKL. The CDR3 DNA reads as TGCGCCAGCAGCCATCCGGGACTAGCGGGAGTTTATCGGGGCGGGGAGCTGTTTTTT. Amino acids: CASSHPGLAGVYRGGELFF.

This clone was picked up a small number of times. CDR3 protein: CASSESGDKSYNEQFF. CDR3 coding DNA: TGTGCCAGCAGTGAATCAGGGGACAAATCCTACAATGAGCAGTTCTTC. The V and J genes are TRBV2 and TRBJ2-1; the D gene is possibly TRBD1 (6 bases). CDR1 is SNHLY and CDR2 is FYNNEI in the germline V gene. The V and J ends lost 2 bases and 1 base respectively, with 12 bases between them. The length of the CDR3 is 16 residues.

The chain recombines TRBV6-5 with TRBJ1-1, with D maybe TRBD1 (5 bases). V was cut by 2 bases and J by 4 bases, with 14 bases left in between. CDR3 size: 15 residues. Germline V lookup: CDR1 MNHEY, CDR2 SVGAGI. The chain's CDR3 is CASSYLMGGATEAFF. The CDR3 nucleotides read TGTGCCAGCAGTTACCTCATGGGGGGTGCCACTGAAGCTTTCTTT.

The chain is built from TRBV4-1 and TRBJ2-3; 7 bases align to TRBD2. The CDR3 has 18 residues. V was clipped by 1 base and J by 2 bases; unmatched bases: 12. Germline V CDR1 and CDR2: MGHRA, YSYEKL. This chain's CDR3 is CASSQVAWTRYFTDTQYF. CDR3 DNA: TGCGCCAGCAGCCAAGTTGCCTGGACTAGATATTTCACAGATACGCAGTATTTT.

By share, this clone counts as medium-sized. CDR3 in DNA: TGCGCCAGCAGCATTCAGGGGGGTGAGCAGTACTTC. Protein: CASSIQGGEQYF. V and J are TRBV4-1 and TRBJ2-7; the D gene is possibly TRBD1 (7 bases). The CDR3 spans 12 residues. Germline CDR1 reads MGHRA; CDR2 reads YSYEKL. V was pared by 5 bases and J by 7 bases, with 12 bases between.

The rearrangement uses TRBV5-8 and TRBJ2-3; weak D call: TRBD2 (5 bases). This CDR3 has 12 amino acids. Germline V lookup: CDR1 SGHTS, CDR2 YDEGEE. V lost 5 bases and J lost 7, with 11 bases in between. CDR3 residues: CASSLTRHTQYF. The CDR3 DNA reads TGTGCCAGCAGTCTTACTAGACATACGCAGTATTTT.

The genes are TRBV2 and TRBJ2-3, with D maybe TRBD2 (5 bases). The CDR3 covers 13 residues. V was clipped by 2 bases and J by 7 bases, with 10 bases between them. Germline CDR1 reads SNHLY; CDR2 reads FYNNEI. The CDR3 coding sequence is TGTGCCAGCAGTGAAAGGAGGTCCCATACGCAGTATTTT. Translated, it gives CASSERRSHTQYF.

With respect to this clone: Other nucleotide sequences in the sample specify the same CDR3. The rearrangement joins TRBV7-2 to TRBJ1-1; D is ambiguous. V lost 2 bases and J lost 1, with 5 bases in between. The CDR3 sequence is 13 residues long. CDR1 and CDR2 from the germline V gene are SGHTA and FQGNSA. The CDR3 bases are TGTGCCAGCAGCTTACGGGGGAACACTGAAGCTTTCTTT. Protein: CASSLRGNTEAFF.

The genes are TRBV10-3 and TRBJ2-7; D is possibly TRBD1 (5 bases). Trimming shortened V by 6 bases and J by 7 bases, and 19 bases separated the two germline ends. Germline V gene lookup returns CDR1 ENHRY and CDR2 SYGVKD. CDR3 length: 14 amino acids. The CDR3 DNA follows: TGTGCCATCAGGTCCGGCGACAGTATTATGGAGCAGTACTTC. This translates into CAIRSGDSIMEQYF.

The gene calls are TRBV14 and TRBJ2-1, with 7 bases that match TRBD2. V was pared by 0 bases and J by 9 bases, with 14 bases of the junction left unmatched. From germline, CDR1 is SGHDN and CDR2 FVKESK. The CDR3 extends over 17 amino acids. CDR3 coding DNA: TGTGCCAGCAGCCAAGATCTATTGGCGGGAGAGGATGGTGAGCAGTTCTTC. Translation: CASSQDLLAGEDGEQFF.

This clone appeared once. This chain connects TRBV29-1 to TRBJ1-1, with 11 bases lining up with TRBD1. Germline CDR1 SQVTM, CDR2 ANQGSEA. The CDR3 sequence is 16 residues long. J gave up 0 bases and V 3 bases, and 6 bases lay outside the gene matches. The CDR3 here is CSVDGTGGSMNTEAFF. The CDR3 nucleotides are TGCAGCGTTGATGGGACAGGGGGGTCGATGAACACTGAAGCTTTCTTT.

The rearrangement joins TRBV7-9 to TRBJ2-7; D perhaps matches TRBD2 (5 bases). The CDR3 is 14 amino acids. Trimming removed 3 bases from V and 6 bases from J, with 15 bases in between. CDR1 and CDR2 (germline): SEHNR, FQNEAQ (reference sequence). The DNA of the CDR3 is TGTGCCAGCAGCTTCTCGGGGAATGGAGGCGAGCAGTACTTC. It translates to CASSFSGNGGEQYF. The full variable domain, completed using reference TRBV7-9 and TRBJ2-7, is DTGVSQNPRHKITKRGQNVTFRCDPISEHNRLYWYRQTLGQGPEFLTYFQNEAQLEKSRLLSDRFSAERPKGSFSTLEIQRTEQGDSAMYLCASSFSGNGGEQYFGPGTRLTVT.

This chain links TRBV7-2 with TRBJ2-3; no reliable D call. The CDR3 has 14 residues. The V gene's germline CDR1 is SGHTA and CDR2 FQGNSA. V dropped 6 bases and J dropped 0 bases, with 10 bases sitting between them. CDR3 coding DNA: TGTGCCAGCAGTTTGAGCCAAAGCACAGATACGCAGTATTTT. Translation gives CASSLSQSTDTQYF.

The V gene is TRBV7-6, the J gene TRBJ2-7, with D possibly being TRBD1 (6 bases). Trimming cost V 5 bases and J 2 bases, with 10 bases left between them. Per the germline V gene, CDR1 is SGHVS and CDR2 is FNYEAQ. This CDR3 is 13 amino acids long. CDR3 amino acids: CASSRDRTYEQYF. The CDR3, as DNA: TGTGCCAGCAGCCGTGACAGGACCTACGAGCAGTACTTC. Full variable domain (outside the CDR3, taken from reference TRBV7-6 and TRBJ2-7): GAGVSQSPRYKVTKRGQDVALRCDPISGHVSLYWYRQALGQGPEFLTYFNYEAQQDKSGLPNDRFSAERPEGSISTLTIQRTEQRDSAMYRCASSRDRTYEQYFGPGTRLTVT.

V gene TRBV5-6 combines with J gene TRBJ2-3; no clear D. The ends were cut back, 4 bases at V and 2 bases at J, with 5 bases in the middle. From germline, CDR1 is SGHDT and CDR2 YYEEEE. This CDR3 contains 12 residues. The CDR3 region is CASSLITDTQYF. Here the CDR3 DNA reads TGTGCCAGCAGCCTAATCACAGATACGCAGTATTTT.

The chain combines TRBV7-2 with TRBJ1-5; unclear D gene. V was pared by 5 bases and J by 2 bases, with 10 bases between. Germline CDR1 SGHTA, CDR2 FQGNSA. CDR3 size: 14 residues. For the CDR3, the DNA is TGTGCCAGCAGCGTAAATAGTGGCAATCAGCCCCAGCATTTT. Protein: CASSVNSGNQPQHF.

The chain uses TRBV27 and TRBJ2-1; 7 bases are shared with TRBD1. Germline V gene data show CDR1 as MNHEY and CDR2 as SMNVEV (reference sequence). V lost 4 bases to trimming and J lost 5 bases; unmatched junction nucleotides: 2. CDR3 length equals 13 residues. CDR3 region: CASSSQGNNEQFF. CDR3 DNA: TGTGCCAGCAGTTCACAGGGGAACAATGAGCAGTTCTTC.